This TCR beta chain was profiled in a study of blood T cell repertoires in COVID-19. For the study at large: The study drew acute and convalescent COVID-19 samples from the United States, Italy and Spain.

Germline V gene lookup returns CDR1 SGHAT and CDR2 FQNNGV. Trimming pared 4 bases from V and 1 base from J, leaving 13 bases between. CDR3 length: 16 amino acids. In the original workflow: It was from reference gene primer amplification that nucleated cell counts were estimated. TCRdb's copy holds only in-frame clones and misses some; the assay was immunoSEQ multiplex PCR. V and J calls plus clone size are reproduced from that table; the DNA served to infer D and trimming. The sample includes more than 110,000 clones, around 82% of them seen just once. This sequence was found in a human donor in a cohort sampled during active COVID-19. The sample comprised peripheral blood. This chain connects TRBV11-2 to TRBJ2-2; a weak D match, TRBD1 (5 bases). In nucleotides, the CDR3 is TGTGCCAGCAGCTCCCAACCCGGACAGAACACCGGGGAGCTGTTTTTT. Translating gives CASSSQPGQNTGELFF.